This T cell receptor beta chain emerged from a study of blood T cell repertoires in COVID-19. Overall study: Spain, Italy and the United States supplied samples that represented acute and convalescent COVID-19. PBMCs, B-cell-depleted T cells, or T cells provided the cDNA or gDNA that made up the material.

V lost 5 bases, J lost 5 bases, and 14 bases lay in between. From germline, CDR1 is MNHEY and CDR2 SMNVEV (reference sequence). This CDR3 spans 14 amino acids. The study assigned cohorts using participant-reported clinical history. Method: immunoSEQ multiplex PCR; TCRdb's copy keeps in-frame clones and lacks some. The sample has a few hundred thousand clones, more than 75% seen once. The sequenced sample was PBMCs or T cells enriched from blood (not recorded which). This clonotype was sampled from a woman between 50 and 59 years old who had been exposed to COVID-19. The chain has TRBV27 and TRBJ2-3; weak D call: TRBD1 (5 bases). The CDR3 sequence is CASSPRAPEDTQYF. The CDR3 DNA is TGTGCCAGCAGTCCCAGGGCCCCGGAAGATACGCAGTATTTT.